Below are 7 T cell receptor beta chains sequenced from a single sample in a study of memory CD4+ T cells and cytomegalovirus serostatus. Sequencing was performed with immunoSEQ multiplex PCR; in TCRdb, only in-frame clones are kept and a portion is missing. The sample holds tens of thousands of clones, roughly 82% seen once. The sort gate was single viable CD3+CD4+CD8-CD45RO+ cells for memory CD4+ T cells. The sample was memory CD4+ T cells from blood. These receptors were taken from an adult in good health and CMV-seronegative.

This chain connects TRBV28 to TRBJ1-4; tentatively, D is TRBD1 (6 bases). Germline V CDR1 and CDR2: MDHEN, SYDVKM. Trimming shortened V by 8 bases and J by 4 bases, and 17 bases separated the two germline ends. The CDR3 totals 15 residues. The chain's CDR3 is CASRRGGHFNEKLFF. The CDR3 DNA sequence: TGTGCCAGCCGTCGGGGGGGACATTTTAATGAAAAACTGTTTTTT.

The chain couples TRBV27 to TRBJ1-6; 10 bases fit TRBD1. After removal of 2 bases from V and 10 bases from J, the junction contained 2 bases not matched to a gene. CDR3 length equals 14 residues. CDR1 MNHEY and CDR2 SMNVEV come from the germline V gene (reference sequence). This chain's CDR3 is CASSLGTGVSPLHF. DNA of the CDR3: TGTGCCAGCAGTTTAGGGACAGGGGTCTCACCCCTCCACTTT.

This chain joins TRBV11-3 and TRBJ2-3; no definite D call. The CDR3 consists of 14 residues. The germline V gene has CDR1 SGHNT and CDR2 YENEEA. The V and J ends lost 5 bases and 6 bases respectively, with 15 bases between them. The CDR3 sequence is CASSKPELGDTQYF. CDR3 sequence (DNA): TGTGCCAGCAGCAAACCTGAGCTGGGGGATACGCAGTATTTT.

The rearrangement uses TRBV9 and TRBJ2-1; D assignment may be TRBD1 or TRBD2 (5 bases each). The V gene's germline CDR1 is SGDLS and CDR2 YYNGEE. The CDR3 spans 14 residues. V lost 1 base and J 6 bases, leaving 11 bases between the germline ends. CDR3 loop: CASSVTPGSNEQFF. CDR3 DNA: TGTGCCAGCAGCGTAACCCCAGGGAGCAATGAGCAGTTCTTC.

The rearrangement uses TRBV7-2 and TRBJ2-7, with a weak D call TRBD1 (5 bases). This CDR3 contains 14 residues. V lost 4 bases to trimming and J lost 1 base, with 11 bases between them. Germline CDR1 and CDR2: SGHTA and FQGNSA. The CDR3 is CASSSNRQSYEQYF. CDR3 nucleotides: TGTGCCAGCAGCTCCAACCGACAGTCCTACGAGCAGTACTTC. Combining the CDR3 with reference TRBV7-2 and TRBJ2-7 gives the whole variable domain GAGVSQSPSNKVTEKGKDVELRCDPISGHTALYWYRQSLGQGLEFLIYFQGNSAPDKSGLPSDRFSAERTGGSVSTLTIQRTQQEDSAVYLCASSSNRQSYEQYFGPGTRLTVT.

CDR3 region: CASSIEAGMGGELFF. The CDR3, as DNA: TGTGCCAGTAGTATAGAGGCAGGGATGGGCGGGGAGCTGTTTTTT. The chain recombines TRBV19 with TRBJ2-2; D possibly corresponds to TRBD1 (5 bases). Germline values: CDR1 LNHDA, CDR2 SQIVND (reference sequence). The CDR3 extends over 15 amino acids. Trimming pared 0 bases from V and 7 bases from J, leaving 12 bases between.

J is TRBJ1-2 and V is TRBV19; D ambiguous. Trimming removed 4 bases from V and 4 bases from J, with 7 bases in between. The CDR3 covers 12 residues. CDR1 and CDR2 (germline): LNHDA, SQIVND (reference sequence). The CDR3 sequence: CASSTDLYGYTF. The CDR3 coding sequence is TGTGCCAGTAGTACAGATCTCTATGGCTACACCTTC.